This TCR beta chain was found in a study of human T cells and chemical hapten exposure. Study information: Patients, mostly women, had alopecia areata, alopecia totalis or alopecia universalis.

The study, taken as a whole, reports: Versus controls, expanded TCRs had significantly more large CDR3 similarity clusters.

The time point denotes: pre-sensitization, week 0. Treatment in this sample: therapeutic diphenylcyclopropenone sensitization with weekly scalp DPC. From whole blood left unfractionated, total RNA was extracted. From the RACE reads, TCRdb called clonotypes with MiXCR, one entry per CDR3 protein. The sample contains under 90,000 distinct CDR3 sequences, 8% to 10% of which appear only once. At least ten counts were recorded for this clonotype. Its antigen is unidentified. Source: whole blood, taken in connection with sensitization to the hapten diphenylcyclopropenone (DPC). The source of this sequence is a woman aged 40 to 50 with alopecia areata. Some clones in this sample may be carry-over from other donors' samples.

DNA for the CDR3: TGTGCCAGTAGTATAGCAGGGGGCCACTACAATGAGCAGTTCTTC. Protein: CASSIAGGHYNEQFF. The chain uses TRBV19 and TRBJ2-1; 8 bases are a match to TRBD1. The CDR3 runs to 15 residues. Germline CDR1 reads LNHDA; CDR2 reads SQIVND (reference sequence). The V and J ends lost 1 base and 3 bases, in that order; junction bases with no gene match: 2.